The sequence of this T cell receptor beta chain was determined in a study of cytomegalovirus exposure and HLA in healthy donors. PCR primers comprised 60 Vbeta and 13 Jbeta primers. Clones were read by immunoSEQ multiplex PCR, and TCRdb kept only the in-frame ones, dropping some. The data hold 150,000 to 200,000 clones, with 70% to 90% observed a single time. Germline V gene lookup returns CDR1 SGHRS and CDR2 YFSETQ. The length of the CDR3 is 13 residues. V was clipped by 6 bases and J by 2 bases; unmatched bases: 3. This clonotype was obtained from a girl aged 5 to 17 in good health and CMV-seropositive. The J gene is TRBJ2-3, the V gene TRBV5-1, with 7 bases fitting TRBD1. The material sequenced was PBMCs. The CDR3 nucleotides are TGCGCCAGCACTGGGACAGTCACAGATACGCAGTATTTT. As protein: CASTGTVTDTQYF.